This T cell receptor (beta chain) was recovered during a study of T cell responses to AZD1222 COVID-19 vaccine. The length of the CDR3 is 15 residues. The V gene end was trimmed by 5 bases and the J gene end by 0 bases; junction bases not matched to a gene: 4. Germline V gene lookup returns CDR1 SEHNR and CDR2 FQNEAQ (reference sequence). Profiled with immunoSEQ multiplex PCR; TCRdb holds only in-frame clones, not every one. The sample holds about 130,000 clones, under 95% seen once. The rearrangement uses TRBV7-9 and TRBJ2-4, with TRBD2 identical over 7 bases. The source material was peripheral blood, sampled 28 days after the second AZD1222 dose. This TCR was sampled from an adult who received the AZD1222 COVID-19 vaccine. The CDR3 DNA sequence: TGTGCCAGCAGCCCACTAGCGACAGCCAAAAACATTCAGTACTTC. Amino acids: CASSPLATAKNIQYF. Full variable domain (missing parts from reference TRBV7-9 and TRBJ2-4): DTGVSQNPRHKITKRGQNVTFRCDPISEHNRLYWYRQTLGQGPEFLTYFQNEAQLEKSRLLSDRFSAERPKGSFSTLEIQRTEQGDSAMYLCASSPLATAKNIQYFGAGTRLSVL.